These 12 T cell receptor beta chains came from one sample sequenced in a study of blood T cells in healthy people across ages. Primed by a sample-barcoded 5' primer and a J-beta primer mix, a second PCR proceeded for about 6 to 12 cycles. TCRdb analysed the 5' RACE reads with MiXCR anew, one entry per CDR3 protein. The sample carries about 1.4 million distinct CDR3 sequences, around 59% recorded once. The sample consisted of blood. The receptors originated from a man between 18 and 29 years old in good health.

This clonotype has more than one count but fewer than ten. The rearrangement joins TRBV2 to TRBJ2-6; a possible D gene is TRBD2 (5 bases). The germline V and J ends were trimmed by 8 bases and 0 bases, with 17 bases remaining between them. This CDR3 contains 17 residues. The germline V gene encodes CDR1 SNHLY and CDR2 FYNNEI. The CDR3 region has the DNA TGTGCCAGCTTAGGAGGATACAGCCACTCTGGGGCCAACGTCCTGACTTTC. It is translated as CASLGGYSHSGANVLTF.

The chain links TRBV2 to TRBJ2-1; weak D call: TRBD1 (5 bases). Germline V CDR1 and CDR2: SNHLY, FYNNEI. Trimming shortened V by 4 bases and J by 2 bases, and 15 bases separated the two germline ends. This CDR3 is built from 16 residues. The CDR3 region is CASSVRQLAAYNEQFF. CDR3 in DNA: TGTGCCAGCAGTGTTCGACAGTTGGCCGCCTACAATGAGCAGTTCTTC.

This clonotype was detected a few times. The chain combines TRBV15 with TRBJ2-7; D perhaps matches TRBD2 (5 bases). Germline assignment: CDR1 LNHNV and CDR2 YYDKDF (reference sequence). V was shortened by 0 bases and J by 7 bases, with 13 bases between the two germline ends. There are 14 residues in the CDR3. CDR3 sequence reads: CATSREPRRGEQYF. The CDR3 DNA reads TGTGCCACCAGCAGAGAGCCACGCCGCGGGGAGCAGTACTTC.

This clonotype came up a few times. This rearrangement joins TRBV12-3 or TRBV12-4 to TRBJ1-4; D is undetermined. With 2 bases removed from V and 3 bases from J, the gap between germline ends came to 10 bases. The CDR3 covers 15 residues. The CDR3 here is CASSLPGAPNEKLFF. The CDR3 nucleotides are TGTGCCAGCAGTTTACCGGGAGCTCCTAATGAAAAACTGTTTTTT.

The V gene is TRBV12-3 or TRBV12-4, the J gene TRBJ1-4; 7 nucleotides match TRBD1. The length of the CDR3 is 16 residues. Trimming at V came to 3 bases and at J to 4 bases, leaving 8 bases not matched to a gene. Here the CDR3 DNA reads TGTGCCAGCAGTTTGGCGGAGACAGGGAATAATGAAAAACTGTTTTTT. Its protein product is CASSLAETGNNEKLFF.

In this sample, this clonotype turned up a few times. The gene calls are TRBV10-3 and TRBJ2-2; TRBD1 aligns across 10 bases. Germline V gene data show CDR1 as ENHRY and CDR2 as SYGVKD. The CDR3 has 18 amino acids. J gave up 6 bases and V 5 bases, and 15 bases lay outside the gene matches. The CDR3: CAISRSVSGTGEAGELFF. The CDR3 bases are TGTGCCATCAGTCGGAGCGTTTCCGGGACAGGGGAGGCCGGGGAGCTGTTTTTT.

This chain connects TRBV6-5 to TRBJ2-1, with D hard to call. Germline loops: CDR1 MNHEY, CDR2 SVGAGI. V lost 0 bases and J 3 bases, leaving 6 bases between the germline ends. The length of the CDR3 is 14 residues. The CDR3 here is CASSYSQSYNEQFF. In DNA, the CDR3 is TGTGCCAGCAGTTACTCGCAGAGCTACAATGAGCAGTTCTTC.

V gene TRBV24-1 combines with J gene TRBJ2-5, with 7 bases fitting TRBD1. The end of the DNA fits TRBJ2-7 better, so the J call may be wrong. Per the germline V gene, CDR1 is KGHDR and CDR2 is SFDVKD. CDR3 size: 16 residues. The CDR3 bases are TGTGCCACCAGTGATTCTTCCCGGGACAGAGTTTACGAGCAGTACTTC. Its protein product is CATSDSSRDRVYEQYF.

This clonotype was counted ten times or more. The CDR3 loop is CASSLSSGGVSSSPLHF. CDR3 nucleotides: TGTGCCAGCAGTTTATCTTCCGGGGGAGTTAGTAGTTCACCCCTCCACTTT. The rearrangement uses TRBV27 and TRBJ1-6, with D possibly matching TRBD1 (5 bases). From germline, CDR1 is MNHEY and CDR2 SMNVEV (reference sequence). CDR3 length equals 17 residues. Between the trimmed V and J ends, which lost 0 bases and 9 bases, there was a span of 18 bases.

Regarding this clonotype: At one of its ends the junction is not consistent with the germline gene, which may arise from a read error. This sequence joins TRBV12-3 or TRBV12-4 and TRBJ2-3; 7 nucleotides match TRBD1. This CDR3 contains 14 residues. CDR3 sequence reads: CASSLGLGTDMQYF. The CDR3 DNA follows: TGTGCCAGCAGTTTAGGACTGGGGACAGATATGCAGTATTTT.

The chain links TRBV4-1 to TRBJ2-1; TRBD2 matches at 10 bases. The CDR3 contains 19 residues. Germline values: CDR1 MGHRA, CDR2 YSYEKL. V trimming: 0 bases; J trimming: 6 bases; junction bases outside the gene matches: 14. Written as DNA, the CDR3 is TGCGCCAGCAGCCAAGATACGGGGGCCCTAGCGGGGGCCCTCAATGAGCAGTTCTTC. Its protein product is CASSQDTGALAGALNEQFF.

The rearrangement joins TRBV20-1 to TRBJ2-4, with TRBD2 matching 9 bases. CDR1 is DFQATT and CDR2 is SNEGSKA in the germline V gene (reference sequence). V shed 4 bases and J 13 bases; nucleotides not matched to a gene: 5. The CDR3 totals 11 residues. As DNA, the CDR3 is TGCAGTGCTAAGGGACTAGCTGAGCAGTACTTC. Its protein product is CSAKGLAEQYF.